The rows below give T cell receptor beta chains drawn from one sample of a study of cytomegalovirus exposure and HLA in healthy donors. Assay used: immunoSEQ multiplex PCR; TCRdb lists only in-frame clones, some missing. The sample holds about 240,000 clones, approximately 81% seen once. The sample taken for sequencing was PBMCs. The receptors stem from a woman aged 55-70 years in good health and CMV-seropositive. CDR3s include the opening cysteine and the closing phenylalanine or tryptophan. The D gene is left open where the match is weak. Only part of the rows carry a size: once, few, many, or a class if the clone is expanded.

CDR3nt | CDR3aa | j_gene | v_gene | abundance | d_gene
TGTGCCAGCACCACCCAGGGATGGAACACTGAAGCTTTCTTT | CASTTQGWNTEAFF | TRBJ1-1 | TRBV6-5 | once | .
TGTGCCAGCAGCTACACCTACGAGCAGTACTTC | CASSYTYEQYF | TRBJ2-7 | TRBV13 | . | .
TGTGCCAGCAGCGTAAGGACAGGGGCCTATGGCTACACCTTC | CASSVRTGAYGYTF | TRBJ1-2 | TRBV9 | . | TRBD1
TGTGCCTGGAGTCTCCAGGGAAATCAGCCCCAGCATTTT | CAWSLQGNQPQHF | TRBJ1-5 | TRBV30 | . | .
TGTGCCAGCAGCTTAGTTGGGGTAGCGGGACTTCTGAATGAGCAGTTCTTC | CASSLVGVAGLLNEQFF | TRBJ2-1 | TRBV7-2 | . | TRBD2
TGTGCCAGCAGCGTAGTCCCCCGCGGGATTGAGGAGCAGTACTTC | CASSVVPRGIEEQYF | TRBJ2-5 | TRBV9 | . | .
TGTGCCAGCAGCTTAGAGGGGGTGGGCGGGAGCTCCTACAATGAGCAGTTCTTC | CASSLEGVGGSSYNEQFF | TRBJ2-1 | TRBV7-6 | . | .
TGTGCCAGCAGCCCCCTGGCGGGAGGTCCAGATACGCAGTATTTT | CASSPLAGGPDTQYF | TRBJ2-3 | TRBV11-2 | . | TRBD2
TGTGCCAGCTCACCACCGGCCTTGGAGACCCAGTACTTC | CASSPPALETQYF | TRBJ2-5 | TRBV18 | . | .
TGTGCCAGCACAGTCCGGGGGAACACCGGGGAGCTGTTTTTT | CASTVRGNTGELFF | TRBJ2-2 | TRBV2 | . | .
TGTGCCAGCACTTGGGTCACTACTCTAACTTACAATGAGCAGTTCTTC | CASTWVTTLTYNEQFF | TRBJ2-1 | TRBV5-8 | . | .
TGTGCCTGGACAGGGGGACCGGCGGAGTCGGAGCAGTACTTC | CAWTGGPAESEQYF | TRBJ2-7 | TRBV30 | . | TRBD1
TGTGCCAGCAGCTGGAGGGGACTAGCAAAATACGAGCAGTACTTC | CASSWRGLAKYEQYF | TRBJ2-7 | TRBV5-6 | . | TRBD2
TGTGCCAGCAGTATACACGGGGGTGACACTGAAGCTTTCTTT | CASSIHGGDTEAFF | TRBJ1-1 | TRBV28 | once | .